This T cell receptor (beta chain) emerged from a study of blood T cell repertoires in COVID-19. On the study more broadly: Some COVID-19 samples were acute and others convalescent; all came from the United States, Italy and Spain.

Study members were between about 18 and 90 years old and lived in some 22 US regions. Some clones are missing from TCRdb's copy, which holds only in-frame ones; the method was immunoSEQ multiplex PCR. The data contain roughly 190,000 clones, 89% of them singletons. J was trimmed by 6 bases and V by 2 bases; bases with no gene match: 9. Per the germline V gene, CDR1 is MNHEY and CDR2 is SMNVEV (reference sequence). The CDR3 has 16 amino acids. The sample comprised PBMCs or T cells enriched from blood (not recorded which). The clonotype was recovered from a woman aged 18-29 years who had recovered from COVID-19. This sequence joins TRBV27 and TRBJ2-1; 8 bases match TRBD1. The CDR3 DNA sequence: TGTGCCAGCAGTTTAACTCCGGGACAGGTCCCCAATGAGCAGTTCTTC. Translation gives CASSLTPGQVPNEQFF.